The next 16 T cell receptor beta chains were all read from a single sample in a study of T-cell reconstitution after alpha-beta-depleted transplantation in children (dated by TCRdb to 2015 to 2016). Library preparation employed PCR. The sample was run on an Illumina HiSeq 2500. TCR libraries were prepared with molecular barcoding, using unique molecular identifiers to normalize TCRbeta repertoire quantification. Starting from the raw public reads, TCRdb applied fastp trimming at Q25, assembled clones with MiXCR and retained in-frame beta chains. Rows are unified per CDR3 protein, each entry keeping the most common DNA and genes. For this sample there are about 360,000 distinct CDR3 sequences; about an eighth appear just once. Roughly 4.5% of the sample lies in the top ten. Source: PBMCs, taken from the stem cell graft. The receptors here all came from a human donor who donated a stem cell graft to a child with Fanconi anemia.

The chain is built from TRBV7-9 and TRBJ1-5; 7 bases are shared with TRBD1. The CDR3 is 15 residues long. V shed 1 base, J shed 11 bases, and the junction held 11 bases outside the gene matches. Germline values: CDR1 SEHNR, CDR2 FQNEAQ (reference sequence). The CDR3 is CASSLGDSFKQAQHF. CDR3 nucleotide sequence: TGTGCCAGCAGCTTAGGGGACAGCTTCAAACAGGCCCAGCATTTT.

This clonotype was found many times. CDR3 residues: CASSLRGQSNEQFF. The DNA for the CDR3 is TGTGCCAGCAGTTTAAGGGGACAGTCAAATGAGCAGTTCTTC. This chain uses TRBV12-3 or TRBV12-4 with TRBJ2-1; TRBD1 aligns across 7 bases. Unmatched junction bases numbered 5, after V lost 2 bases and J lost 7 bases. The CDR3 spans 14 residues.

This clonotype was seen at least ten times. The chain couples TRBV20-1 to TRBJ1-5, with TRBD1 matching over 9 bases. The CDR3 length is 14 residues. Germline CDR1 and CDR2: DFQATT and SNEGSKA (reference sequence). Trimming took 2 bases from V and 4 from J; bases not matched to a gene: 3. The CDR3 region is CSARRGTGNQPQHF. The DNA of the CDR3 is TGCAGTGCTAGACGTGGGACAGGGAATCAGCCCCAGCATTTT.

This clonotype showed up many times. The chain combines TRBV10-3 with TRBJ2-7; D may match TRBD1 or TRBD2 (5 bases each). The CDR3 spans 13 residues. Germline values: CDR1 ENHRY, CDR2 SYGVKD. With 10 bases removed from V and 5 bases from J, the gap between germline ends came to 18 bases. DNA for the CDR3: TGTGCCACCCTACCCTGGGACGGAGACGAGCAGTACTTC. It specifies CATLPWDGDEQYF.

The chain carries TRBV7-6 and TRBJ1-1, with TRBD1 identical over 8 bases. Germline CDR1 SGHVS, CDR2 FNYEAQ. This CDR3 has 15 amino acids. V shed 5 bases and J 1 base; nucleotides not matched to a gene: 6. The DNA for the CDR3 is TGTGCCAGCAGCCCCAGGACAGGGAAGAACACTGAAGCTTTCTTT. Translated: CASSPRTGKNTEAFF.

J is TRBJ1-1 and V is TRBV5-1; no reliable D call. Trimming removed 4 bases at V and 4 bases at J, with 14 bases between. This CDR3 contains 14 residues. Germline CDR1 is SGHRS and CDR2 is YFSETQ. This CDR3 reads CASSPGPLGTEAFF. Written as DNA, the CDR3 is TGCGCCAGCAGCCCCGGACCACTGGGCACTGAAGCTTTCTTT.

This clonotype was detected a few times. This sequence joins TRBV4-1 and TRBJ1-1; TRBD1 might be the D (5 bases). This CDR3 contains 13 residues. Per the germline V gene, CDR1 is MGHRA and CDR2 is YSYEKL. V gave up 3 bases and J gave up 5 bases, with 10 bases separating them. The CDR3 spells CASSHREGTEAFF. DNA of the CDR3: TGCGCCAGCAGCCACAGGGAGGGGACTGAAGCTTTCTTT.

The chain recombines TRBV9 with TRBJ2-3, with a tentative D call TRBD2 (5 bases). Germline CDR1 and CDR2: SGDLS and YYNGEE. This CDR3 has 16 amino acids. V was shortened by 2 bases and J by 4 bases, with 17 bases between the two germline ends. The CDR3 sequence is CASSVAPFGNSDTQYF. For the CDR3, the DNA is TGTGCCAGCAGCGTGGCCCCCTTCGGGAACTCAGATACGCAGTATTTT.

This clonotype was observed at least ten times. The chain couples TRBV13 to TRBJ2-1; the match to TRBD1 covers 9 bases. Germline CDR1 and CDR2: PRHDT and FYEKMQ (reference sequence). This CDR3 is 15 amino acids long. Trimming cost V 4 bases and J 2 bases; bases outside gene matches: 3. The CDR3, as DNA: TGTGCCAGCAGCTGGGGGACAGGGACCTACAATGAGCAGTTCTTC. Protein product: CASSWGTGTYNEQFF.

The rearrangement links TRBV20-1 to TRBJ2-1, with TRBD2 matching 8 bases. The CDR3 runs to 14 residues. CDR1 and CDR2 from the germline V gene are DFQATT and SNEGSKA (reference sequence). With 7 bases clipped from V and 2 bases from J, the junction kept 7 bases outside the gene matches. As DNA, the CDR3 is TGCAGTGTTCGCGGGACTAGAGCCTACAATGAGCAGTTCTTC. Protein: CSVRGTRAYNEQFF.

Note on this clonotype: The germline gene is not matched at one end of the junction; a read error may be the cause. V is TRBV20-1 and J is TRBJ1-2; D not certain. The CDR3 has 16 amino acids. Germline-derived CDR1 and CDR2 are DFQATT and SNEGSKA (reference sequence). CDR3 coding DNA: TGCTGTGCTAGAGATGACCAGGAGGATTCGAGGTCTGGCTACACCTTC. Translating it yields CCARDDQEDSRSGYTF.

This clonotype has a handful of counts. V gene TRBV5-1 combines with J gene TRBJ2-2, with 7 bases identical to TRBD1. Per the germline V gene, CDR1 is SGHRS and CDR2 is YFSETQ. The CDR3 contains 16 residues. J lost 4 bases, V lost 1 base, and 7 bases had no gene match. The CDR3 bases are TGCGCCAGCAGCTTGCAGGGGGTCGGTGGCACCGGGGAGCTGTTTTTT. This codes for CASSLQGVGGTGELFF. The entire variable domain, with the rest obtained from reference TRBV5-1 and TRBJ2-2, is as follows: KAGVTQTPRYLIKTRGQQVTLSCSPISGHRSVSWYQQTPGQGLQFLFEYFSETQRNKGNFPGRFSGRQFSNSRSEMNVSTLELGDSALYLCASSLQGVGGTGELFFGEGSRLTVL.

This rearrangement joins TRBV27 to TRBJ1-5; TRBD1 might be the D (6 bases). The germline V and J ends were trimmed by 5 bases and 5 bases, with 19 bases remaining between them. The CDR3 has 16 residues. CDR1 MNHEY and CDR2 SMNVEV come from the germline V gene (reference sequence). The CDR3 loop reads CASSPNTGRGDQPQHF. In DNA form, the CDR3 reads TGTGCCAGCAGTCCCAATACAGGGAGAGGGGATCAGCCCCAGCATTTT.

CDR3 bases: TGTGCCAGCAGCCAAGAGAGACTAGCGGGGGACACAGATACGCAGTATTTT. This sequence encodes CASSQERLAGDTDTQYF. J is TRBJ2-3 and V is TRBV3-1; TRBD2 matches at 12 bases. The CDR3 loop spans 17 amino acids. Germline values: CDR1 LGHDT, CDR2 YNNKEL (reference sequence). V lost 0 bases to trimming and J lost 2 bases; unmatched junction nucleotides: 3.

The genes are TRBV4-2 and TRBJ2-7; perhaps TRBD1 as D (6 bases). V was cut by 0 bases and J by 3 bases, with 12 bases left in between. CDR3 length equals 15 residues. The germline gives CDR1 LGHNA, CDR2 YNFKEQ. CDR3 in amino acids: CASSQDESRGYEQYF. CDR3 nucleotides: TGTGCCAGCAGCCAAGACGAGTCCAGGGGCTACGAGCAGTACTTC.

The V call is TRBV6-1, the J call TRBJ1-2, with D tentatively TRBD1 (6 bases). V shed 6 bases and J shed 0 bases, with 14 bases lying between them. There are 15 residues in the CDR3. Germline loops: CDR1 MNHNS, CDR2 SASEGT. The CDR3 is CASSGAGGPNYGYTF. As DNA, the CDR3 is TGTGCCAGCAGCGGGGCGGGGGGCCCTAACTATGGCTACACCTTC.